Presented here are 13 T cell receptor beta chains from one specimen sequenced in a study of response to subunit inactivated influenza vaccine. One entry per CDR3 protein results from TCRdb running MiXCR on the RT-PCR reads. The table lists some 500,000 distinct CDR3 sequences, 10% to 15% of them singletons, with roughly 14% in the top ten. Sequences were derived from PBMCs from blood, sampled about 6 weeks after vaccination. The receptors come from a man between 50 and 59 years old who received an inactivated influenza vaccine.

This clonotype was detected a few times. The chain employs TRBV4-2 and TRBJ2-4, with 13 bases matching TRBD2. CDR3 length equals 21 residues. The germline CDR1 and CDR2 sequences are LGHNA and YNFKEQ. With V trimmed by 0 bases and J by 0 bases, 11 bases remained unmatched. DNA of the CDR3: TGTGCCAGCAGCCAAGATCATCCAGGACTAGCGGGAGACCTAGCCAAAAACATTCAGTACTTC. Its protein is CASSQDHPGLAGDLAKNIQYF.

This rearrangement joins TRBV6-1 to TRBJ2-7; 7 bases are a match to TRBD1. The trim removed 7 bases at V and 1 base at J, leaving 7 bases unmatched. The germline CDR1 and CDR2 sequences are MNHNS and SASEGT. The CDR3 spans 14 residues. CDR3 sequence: CASKTGTASYEQYF. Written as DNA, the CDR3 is TGTGCCAGCAAAACCGGGACAGCTTCCTACGAGCAGTACTTC.

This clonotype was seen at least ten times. CDR3 in amino acids: CASSWGDFNSPLHF. CDR3 bases: TGTGCCAGCAGCTGGGGGGACTTCAATTCACCCCTCCACTTT. The gene calls are TRBV7-9 and TRBJ1-6, with D possibly matching TRBD1 (5 bases). The ends were cut back, 4 bases at V and 7 bases at J, with 11 bases in the middle. This CDR3 is built from 14 residues. From germline, CDR1 is SEHNR and CDR2 FQNEAQ (reference sequence).

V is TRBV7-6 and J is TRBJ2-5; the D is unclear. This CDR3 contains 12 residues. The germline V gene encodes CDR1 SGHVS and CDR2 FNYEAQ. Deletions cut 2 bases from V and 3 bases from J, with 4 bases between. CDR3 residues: CASSLRKETQYF. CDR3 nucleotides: TGTGCCAGCAGCTTAAGGAAAGAGACCCAGTACTTC.

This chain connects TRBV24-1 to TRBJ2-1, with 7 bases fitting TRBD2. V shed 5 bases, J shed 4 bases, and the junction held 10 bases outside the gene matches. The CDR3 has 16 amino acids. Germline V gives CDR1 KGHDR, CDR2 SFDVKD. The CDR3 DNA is TGTGCCACCAGTGGCCGACTAGCTCTCGGTTACAATGAGCAGTTCTTC. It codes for CATSGRLALGYNEQFF.

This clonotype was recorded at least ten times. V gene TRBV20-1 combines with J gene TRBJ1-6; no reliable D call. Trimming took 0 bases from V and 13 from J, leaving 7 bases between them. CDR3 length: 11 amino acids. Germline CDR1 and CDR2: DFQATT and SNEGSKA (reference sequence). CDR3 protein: CSARDGSPLHF. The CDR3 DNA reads TGCAGTGCTAGAGATGGCTCCCCCCTCCACTTT.

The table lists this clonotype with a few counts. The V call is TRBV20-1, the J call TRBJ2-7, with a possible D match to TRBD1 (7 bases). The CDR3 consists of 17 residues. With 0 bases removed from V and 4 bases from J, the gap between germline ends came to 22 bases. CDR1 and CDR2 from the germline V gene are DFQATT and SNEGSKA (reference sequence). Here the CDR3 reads CSARDFRGPGGNYEQYF. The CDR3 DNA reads TGCAGTGCTAGAGATTTCCGCGGGCCAGGGGGGAATTACGAGCAGTACTTC.

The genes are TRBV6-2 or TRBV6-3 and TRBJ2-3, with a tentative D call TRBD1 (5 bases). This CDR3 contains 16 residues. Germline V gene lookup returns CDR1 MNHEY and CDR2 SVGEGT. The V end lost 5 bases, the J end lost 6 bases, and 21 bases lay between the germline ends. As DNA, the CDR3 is TGTGCCAGCAGTCGGGCCCTCACATGGGGCGTCGATACGCAGTATTTT. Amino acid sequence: CASSRALTWGVDTQYF.

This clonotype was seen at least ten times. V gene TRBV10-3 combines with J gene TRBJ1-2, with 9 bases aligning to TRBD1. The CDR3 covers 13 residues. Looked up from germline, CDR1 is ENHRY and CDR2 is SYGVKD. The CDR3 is CATTGGNNYGYTF. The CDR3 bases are TGTGCGACGACAGGGGGGAACAACTATGGCTACACCTTC.

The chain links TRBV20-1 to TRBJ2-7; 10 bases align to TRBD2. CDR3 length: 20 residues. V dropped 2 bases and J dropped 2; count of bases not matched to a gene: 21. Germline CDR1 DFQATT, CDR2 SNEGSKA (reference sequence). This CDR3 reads CSARSLQRLGSAGGAYEQYF. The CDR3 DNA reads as TGCAGTGCTAGATCTTTACAGAGACTCGGGTCAGCGGGGGGGGCCTACGAGCAGTACTTC.

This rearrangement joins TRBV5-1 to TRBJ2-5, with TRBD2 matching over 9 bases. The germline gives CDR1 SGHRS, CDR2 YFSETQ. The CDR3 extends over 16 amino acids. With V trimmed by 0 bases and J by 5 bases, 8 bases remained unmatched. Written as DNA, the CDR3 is TGCGCCAGCAGCTTGGCTCCGGGACTAGCAGGGGAGACCCAGTACTTC. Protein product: CASSLAPGLAGETQYF.

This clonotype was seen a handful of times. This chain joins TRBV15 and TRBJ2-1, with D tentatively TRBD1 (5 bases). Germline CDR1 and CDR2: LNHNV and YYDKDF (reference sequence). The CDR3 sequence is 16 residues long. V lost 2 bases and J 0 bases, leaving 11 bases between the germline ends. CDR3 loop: CATSRTGASSYNEQFF. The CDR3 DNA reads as TGTGCCACCAGCAGAACAGGCGCCAGCTCCTACAATGAGCAGTTCTTC.

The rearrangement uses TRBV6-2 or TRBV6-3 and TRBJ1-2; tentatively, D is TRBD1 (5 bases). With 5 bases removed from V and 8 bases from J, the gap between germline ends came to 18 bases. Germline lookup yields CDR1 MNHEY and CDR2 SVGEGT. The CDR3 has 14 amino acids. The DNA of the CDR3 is TGTGCCAGCAGTACTACACCGGGACTTGGGGGCTACACCTTC. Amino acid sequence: CASSTTPGLGGYTF.